These 24 T cell receptor beta chains originate from one sample sequenced in a study of CD8 T cells in Susac syndrome. Random hexamers primed reverse transcription of about 0.45 to 1 ug RNA. TCRdb itself ran the immunoSEQ multiplex PCR reads through MiXCR, one entry per CDR3 protein. Here the sample spans 100,000 or so distinct CDR3 sequences, around 96% being singletons. Sequenced: CD8+ T cells from PBMCs. Receptors were obtained from a human donor with Susac syndrome.

The chain employs TRBV9 and TRBJ2-3; TRBD2 might be the D (6 bases). In germline, CDR1 is SGDLS, CDR2 YYNGEE. The ends were cut back, 3 bases at V and 3 bases at J, with 14 bases in the middle. CDR3 length: 15 residues. Here the CDR3 reads CASSEDRDSTDTQYF. The CDR3 coding sequence is TGTGCCAGCAGCGAGGACCGGGACTCAACAGATACGCAGTATTTT.

The V and J genes are TRBV10-3 and TRBJ2-7; 10 bases map to TRBD1. Looked up from germline, CDR1 is ENHRY and CDR2 is SYGVKD. The CDR3 covers 15 residues. After removal of 3 bases from V and 1 base from J, the junction contained 3 bases not matched to a gene. CDR3 DNA: TGTGCCATCAGTGACTTGGGACAGGGGTCCTACGAGCAGTACTTC. Encoded protein: CAISDLGQGSYEQYF.

The genes are TRBV29-1 and TRBJ1-2; D not certain. V lost 0 bases, J lost 7 bases, and 3 bases lay in between. Germline-derived CDR1 and CDR2 are SQVTM and ANQGSEA. The CDR3 extends over 10 amino acids. CDR3 sequence reads: CSVEERGYTF. The CDR3 DNA sequence: TGCAGCGTTGAAGAGCGTGGCTACACCTTC. Combining the CDR3 with reference TRBV29-1 and TRBJ1-2 gives the whole variable domain SAVISQKPSRDICQRGTSLTIQCQVDSQVTMMFWYRQQPGQSLTLIATANQGSEATYESGFVIDKFPISRPNLTFSTLTVSNMSPEDSSIYLCSVEERGYTFGSGTRLTVV.

The V call is TRBV7-2, the J call TRBJ2-5; D gene uncertain. Germline V lookup: CDR1 SGHTA, CDR2 FQGNSA. The CDR3 sequence is 14 residues long. Deletions cut 4 bases from V and 5 bases from J, with 14 bases between. DNA of the CDR3: TGTGCCAGCAGCTCCGGACCACTGAGGGAGACCCAGTACTTC. Translated: CASSSGPLRETQYF. The full variable domain, in which reference TRBV7-2 and TRBJ2-5 provide the parts outside the CDR3, is GAGVSQSPSNKVTEKGKDVELRCDPISGHTALYWYRQSLGQGLEFLIYFQGNSAPDKSGLPSDRFSAERTGGSVSTLTIQRTQQEDSAVYLCASSSGPLRETQYFGPGTRLLVL.

The rearrangement links TRBV29-1 to TRBJ2-2; a possible D gene is TRBD2 (6 bases). The V gene lost 8 bases and the J gene lost 4 bases, with 20 bases spanning the gap. This CDR3 has 15 residues. Looked up from germline, CDR1 is SQVTM and CDR2 is ANQGSEA. The CDR3 bases are TGCAGCAGCACTAGCCGCAACCACGGCACCGGGGAGCTGTTTTTT. As protein: CSSTSRNHGTGELFF.

This rearrangement joins TRBV20-1 to TRBJ2-1; TRBD2 aligns across 9 bases. The CDR3 is 19 amino acids. CDR1 is DFQATT and CDR2 is SNEGSKA in the germline V gene (reference sequence). V dropped 0 bases and J dropped 7; count of bases not matched to a gene: 19. CDR3 DNA: TGCAGTGCTAGAGATTTTAGCGGGAGTGTCGCCTCTACAAGAAATGAGCAGTTCTTC. Translated: CSARDFSGSVASTRNEQFF.

This chain links TRBV2 with TRBJ2-2, with D perhaps matching TRBD1 (6 bases). Per the germline V gene, CDR1 is SNHLY and CDR2 is FYNNEI. Trimming pared 4 bases from V and 4 bases from J, leaving 10 bases between. The CDR3 covers 14 residues. In DNA, the CDR3 is TGTGCCAGCAGTGGGGGGCCAGTCACCGGGGAGCTGTTTTTT. Translating gives CASSGGPVTGELFF.

This chain uses TRBV5-1 with TRBJ2-7; 7 nucleotides align to TRBD1. The V gene end was trimmed by 1 base and the J gene end by 2 bases; junction bases not matched to a gene: 0. The CDR3 has 13 amino acids. Germline CDR1 and CDR2: SGHRS and YFSETQ. CDR3 nucleotide sequence: TGCGCCAGCAGCTTGAGGGGGCCCTACGAGCAGTACTTC. Translation: CASSLRGPYEQYF.

This sequence joins TRBV27 and TRBJ2-2; D not resolved. V was clipped by 8 bases and J by 7 bases, with 11 bases between them. In germline, CDR1 is MNHEY, CDR2 SMNVEV (reference sequence). CDR3 length: 12 amino acids. The CDR3 coding sequence is TGTGCCAGCTCCTCATTCGTCGGGGAGCTGTTTTTT. Its translation: CASSSFVGELFF.

This chain uses TRBV3-1 with TRBJ2-1, with 10 bases identical to TRBD2. Germline trimming cut 3 bases from V and 8 bases from J; bases unmatched to any gene: 7. This CDR3 is built from 15 residues. Germline CDR1 is LGHDT and CDR2 is YNNKEL (reference sequence). DNA for the CDR3: TGTGCCAGCAGCCAGGGGCTAGCGGGAGTTGATGAGCAGTTCTTC. Protein sequence: CASSQGLAGVDEQFF.

This rearrangement joins TRBV9 to TRBJ2-7; 10 positions match TRBD1. The germline V gene has CDR1 SGDLS and CDR2 YYNGEE. The V segment lost 3 bases and the J segment 8 bases; nucleotides outside the gene matches: 8. The CDR3 runs 14 residues. The CDR3 spells CASSATGTGDKQYF. CDR3 DNA sequence: TGTGCCAGCAGCGCTACCGGGACAGGGGACAAGCAGTACTTC.

The rearrangement uses TRBV9 and TRBJ1-2; 8 bases align to TRBD1. V shed 3 bases, J shed 2 bases, and the junction held 6 bases outside the gene matches. The CDR3 runs 15 residues. The germline V gene has CDR1 SGDLS and CDR2 YYNGEE. CDR3 protein: CASSGHRGLNYGYTF. CDR3 sequence (DNA): TGTGCCAGCAGCGGACACAGGGGGTTAAACTATGGCTACACCTTC.

The rearrangement links TRBV5-1 to TRBJ1-1; possible D gene TRBD1, 5 bases. Looked up from germline, CDR1 is SGHRS and CDR2 is YFSETQ. The V end lost 0 bases, the J end lost 1 base, and 10 bases lay between the germline ends. There are 15 residues in the CDR3. Written as DNA, the CDR3 is TGCGCCAGCAGCTTGGTGGGGGTACGGAACACTGAAGCTTTCTTT. Protein product: CASSLVGVRNTEAFF.

This chain links TRBV7-9 with TRBJ2-7, with a possible D match to TRBD2 (6 bases). The CDR3 spans 16 residues. Trimming shortened V by 5 bases and J by 2 bases, and 19 bases separated the two germline ends. Germline loops: CDR1 SEHNR, CDR2 FQNEAQ (reference sequence). The CDR3 spells CASSIAEGPKAYEQYF. CDR3 nucleotide sequence: TGTGCCAGCAGCATCGCGGAGGGCCCCAAAGCCTACGAGCAGTACTTC.

The genes are TRBV15 and TRBJ1-1; tentatively, D is TRBD1 (6 bases). V was clipped by 0 bases and J by 7 bases, with 15 bases between them. In germline, CDR1 is LNHNV, CDR2 YYDKDF (reference sequence). This CDR3 contains 15 residues. CDR3 sequence reads: CATSRDPGGRFEAFF. CDR3 nucleotides: TGTGCCACCAGCAGAGATCCCGGGGGCCGCTTTGAAGCTTTCTTT.

The chain joins TRBV5-1 to TRBJ2-3; a possible D gene is TRBD2 (5 bases). Trimming took off 4 bases at V and 4 bases at J, with 10 bases between the two ends. The CDR3 contains 13 residues. Germline CDR1 reads SGHRS; CDR2 reads YFSETQ. CDR3 residues: CASSPERADTQYF. In nucleotides, the CDR3 is TGCGCCAGCAGCCCCGAGAGGGCAGATACGCAGTATTTT.

This clonotype came up once. J is TRBJ2-1 and V is TRBV4-1, with D perhaps matching TRBD2 (5 bases). V was trimmed by 0 bases and J by 8 bases, leaving 14 bases between them. This CDR3 has 15 residues. Germline-derived CDR1 and CDR2 are MGHRA and YSYEKL. The CDR3 DNA follows: TGCGCCAGCAGCCAAGATCCAACGGAGGAGGATGAGCAGTTCTTC. As protein: CASSQDPTEEDEQFF.

The chain uses TRBV27 and TRBJ2-1; no definite D call. Trimming left V 1 base short and J 9 bases short, with 4 bases between. This CDR3 has 11 amino acids. Germline loops: CDR1 MNHEY, CDR2 SMNVEV (reference sequence). CDR3 in DNA: TGTGCCAGCAGTTTATACGGTGAGCAGTTCTTC. This translates into CASSLYGEQFF.

This chain links TRBV6-4 with TRBJ2-1; D is tentatively TRBD1 or TRBD2 (6 bases each). Per the germline V gene, CDR1 is MRHNA and CDR2 is SNTAGT. V was pared by 3 bases and J by 0 bases, with 9 bases between. This CDR3 is 15 amino acids long. The CDR3 DNA reads as TGTGCCAGCAGTGAAAGGGGGGACTCCTACAATGAGCAGTTCTTC. It codes for CASSERGDSYNEQFF.

The chain combines TRBV12-5 with TRBJ1-2, with TRBD1 identical over 7 bases. CDR3 length: 14 residues. Germline V gene lookup returns CDR1 LGHNT and CDR2 FRNRAP. The V and J ends lost 5 bases and 8 bases, in that order; junction bases with no gene match: 11. CDR3 nucleotide sequence: TGTGCTAGTGGTGCCATCGGACAGGAAGGCGGCTACACCTTC. This gives the protein CASGAIGQEGGYTF.

V is TRBV5-8 and J is TRBJ2-5, with unresolved D. Trimming took 4 bases from V and 3 from J, leaving 10 bases between them. The CDR3 runs to 13 residues. Germline CDR1 is SGHTS and CDR2 is YDEGEE. Here the CDR3 DNA reads TGTGCCAGCAGCCTGAAGAATGAAGAGACCCAGTACTTC. This codes for CASSLKNEETQYF.

V is TRBV2 and J is TRBJ2-2, with D maybe TRBD2 (5 bases). The CDR3 covers 19 residues. The V and J ends lost 5 bases and 2 bases respectively, with 24 bases between them. Germline CDR1 and CDR2: SNHLY and FYNNEI. The DNA of the CDR3 is TGTGCCAGCAGTTACGCCTATGGGCGGGCAGAAGAAAACACCGGGGAGCTGTTTTTT. Translating it yields CASSYAYGRAEENTGELFF.

The gene calls are TRBV4-1 and TRBJ2-1, with D possibly being TRBD1 (6 bases). Trimming pared 4 bases from V and 5 bases from J, leaving 12 bases between. This CDR3 is 14 amino acids long. CDR1 MGHRA and CDR2 YSYEKL come from the germline V gene. CDR3 in DNA: TGCGCCAGCAGCCGACAAGGACAGAACAATGAGCAGTTCTTC. Residues: CASSRQGQNNEQFF.

The CDR3 DNA sequence: TGTGCCAGCAGCCCCAGCGTCGAGGAGACCCAGTACTTC. This codes for CASSPSVEETQYF. This chain links TRBV9 with TRBJ2-5; D remains ambiguous. CDR1 and CDR2 (germline): SGDLS, YYNGEE. V was clipped by 4 bases and J by 5 bases, with 12 bases between them. CDR3 length equals 13 residues.